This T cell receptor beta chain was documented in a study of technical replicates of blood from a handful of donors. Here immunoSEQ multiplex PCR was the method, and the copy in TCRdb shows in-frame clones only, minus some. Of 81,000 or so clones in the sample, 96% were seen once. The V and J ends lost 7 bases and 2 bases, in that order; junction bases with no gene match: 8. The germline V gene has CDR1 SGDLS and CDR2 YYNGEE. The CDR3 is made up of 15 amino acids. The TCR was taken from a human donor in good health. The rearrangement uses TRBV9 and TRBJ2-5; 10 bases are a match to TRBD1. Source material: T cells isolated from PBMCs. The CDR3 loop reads CASGQPGQGQETQYF. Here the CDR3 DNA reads TGTGCCAGCGGACAACCGGGACAGGGGCAAGAGACCCAGTACTTC.